This T cell receptor (beta chain) was captured by sequencing in a study of T cells in Graves' hyperthyroidism and ophthalmopathy. About the study: Peripheral blood was taken when the disease was first diagnosed, before any treatment began.

Details on this clonotype: Its specificity is unknown. One junction end does not reproduce the germline sequence, and a read error may be involved.

CDR3 length: 15 residues. The source material, RNA transcripts, was used to amplify TCR beta CDR3 regions. A set of HTBI primers served as the primers for a first-round RT-PCR of the TCR CDR3. MiXCR, run by TCRdb on the multiplex PCR reads, gives a single entry per CDR3 protein. The sample contains some 490,000 distinct CDR3 sequences, under 25% of which appear only once. The PBMCs were sourced from fresh peripheral blood (around 10 ml). The study's findings and limits: Most thyroid clonotypes expanded above 0.001 were also detected in blood.

The sample taken for sequencing was blood. J is TRBJ2-1 and V is TRBV12-3 or TRBV12-4, with D perhaps matching TRBD2 (5 bases). The source is a woman aged 65 to 85 with Graves' ophthalmopathy. CDR3 amino acids: CAGRLSGGSYNEQFF. The CDR3 coding sequence is TGTGCCGGCAGATTAAGCGGCGGCTCCTACAATGAGCAGTTCTTC.